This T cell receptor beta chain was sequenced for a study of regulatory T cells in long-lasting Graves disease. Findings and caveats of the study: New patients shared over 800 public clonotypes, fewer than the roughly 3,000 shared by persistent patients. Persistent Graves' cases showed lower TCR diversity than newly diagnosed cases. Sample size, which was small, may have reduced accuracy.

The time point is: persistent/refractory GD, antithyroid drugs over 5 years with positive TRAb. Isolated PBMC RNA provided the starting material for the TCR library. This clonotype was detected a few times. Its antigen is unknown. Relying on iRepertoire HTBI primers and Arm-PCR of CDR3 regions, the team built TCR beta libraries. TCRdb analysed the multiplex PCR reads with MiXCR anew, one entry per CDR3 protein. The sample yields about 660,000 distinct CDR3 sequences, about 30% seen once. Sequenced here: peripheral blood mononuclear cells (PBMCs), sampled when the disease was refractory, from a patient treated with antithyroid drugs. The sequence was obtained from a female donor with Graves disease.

Written as DNA, the CDR3 is TGTGCCAGCAGCTTAGGGACAGGGAGGACTAACTATGGCTACACCTTC. Translated: CASSLGTGRTNYGYTF. The chain has TRBV7-2 and TRBJ1-2; 8 bases agree with TRBD1. After removal of 1 base from V and 0 bases from J, the junction contained 4 bases not matched to a gene. Germline values: CDR1 SGHTA, CDR2 FQGNSA. The CDR3 covers 16 residues.